Listed below are T cell receptor beta chains from one sample, sequenced in a study of T cells in Graves' hyperthyroidism and ophthalmopathy. MiXCR was run by TCRdb on the multiplex PCR reads, yielding one entry per CDR3 protein. The sample lists some 600,000 distinct CDR3 sequences, over 11% occurring once. The sample consisted of blood. Source of these receptors: a woman in her 30s with Graves' hyperthyroidism that later progressed to Graves' ophthalmopathy. Both conserved end residues are part of each CDR3. The order of the fields is clone size, J gene, D gene, V gene, CDR3 protein, CDR3 DNA. D genes are given only for firm matches. Size is stated for part of the rows, as once, few or many counts, or as a class when the clone is expanded.

size: .
J: TRBJ2-3
D: .
V: TRBV27
CDR3: CASSPTLEAQYF
DNA: TGTGCCAGCAGCCCCACGCTTGAAGCGCAGTATTTT

size: many
J: TRBJ1-6
D: .
V: TRBV12-3/TRBV12-4
CDR3: CATRLMGNSPLHF
DNA: TGTGCCACCCGCCTAATGGGGAATTCACCCCTCCACTTT

size: many
J: TRBJ2-1
D: .
V: TRBV20-1
CDR3: CSALAIEQFF
DNA: TGCAGTGCTCTAGCGATCGAGCAGTTCTTC

size: many
J: TRBJ2-7
D: .
V: TRBV27
CDR3: CASKPGHLYEQYF
DNA: TGTGCCAGCAAACCGGGACACCTCTACGAGCAGTACTTC

size: few
J: TRBJ2-1
D: TRBD2
V: TRBV24-1
CDR3: CATSDPGLTGNEQFF
DNA: TGTGCCACCAGTGACCCGGGACTAACGGGGAATGAGCAGTTCTTC

size: .
J: TRBJ2-7
D: .
V: TRBV7-9
CDR3: CASRVGNDEQYF
DNA: TGTGCCAGCAGGGTAGGGAACGACGAGCAGTACTTC

size: .
J: TRBJ2-5
D: TRBD2
V: TRBV24-1
CDR3: CATSELTRTSGGGETQYF
DNA: TGTGCCACCAGTGAACTTACACGGACTAGCGGGGGAGGGGAGACCCAGTACTTC

size: many
J: TRBJ2-7
D: TRBD2
V: TRBV7-9
CDR3: CASSSSWTSGRYEQYF
DNA: TGTGCCAGCAGCTCCTCCTGGACTAGCGGGAGGTACGAGCAGTACTTC

size: many
J: TRBJ1-5
D: .
V: TRBV24-1
CDR3: CATSSSGDNQPQHF
DNA: TGTGCCACCAGTTCGTCAGGGGATAATCAGCCCCAGCATTTT

size: many
J: TRBJ2-7
D: .
V: TRBV12-3/TRBV12-4
CDR3: CASSLVGWEQYF
DNA: TGTGCCAGCAGTTTAGTGGGTTGGGAGCAGTACTTC

size: few
J: TRBJ2-3
D: .
V: TRBV18
CDR3: CASSPQGPGTDTQYF
DNA: TGTGCCAGCTCACCACAGGGGCCAGGGACAGATACGCAGTATTTT

size: many
J: TRBJ1-2
D: TRBD1
V: TRBV5-1
CDR3: CASSLLGTGGDYGYTF
DNA: TGCGCCAGCAGCTTGCTAGGGACAGGCGGAGACTATGGCTACACCTTC

size: many
J: TRBJ2-7
D: .
V: TRBV3-1
CDR3: CASSALSGLEQYF
DNA: TGTGCCAGCAGCGCGCTTAGTGGGCTCGAGCAGTACTTC

size: many
J: TRBJ1-2
D: .
V: TRBV3-1
CDR3: CASSQLGAHGYTF
DNA: TGTGCCAGCAGCCAACTGGGGGCTCATGGCTACACCTTC

size: .
J: TRBJ1-2
D: .
V: TRBV3-2
CDR3: CASRLSRQGGGYTF
DNA: TGTGCCAGCAGATTGAGTAGACAGGGAGGTGGCTACACCTTC

size: .
J: TRBJ2-7
D: TRBD2
V: TRBV7-2
CDR3: CASSLAVGLAGRPYEQYF
DNA: TGTGCCAGCAGCTTAGCGGTGGGACTAGCGGGACGACCCTACGAGCAGTACTTC

size: .
J: TRBJ1-3
D: TRBD1
V: TRBV5-4
CDR3: CASSSPTGKVRNTIYF
DNA: TGTGCCAGCAGCTCTCCGACAGGGAAGGTTCGAAACACCATATATTTT

size: .
J: TRBJ2-7
D: .
V: TRBV5-1
CDR3: CASSGFPGYEQYF
DNA: TGCGCCAGCAGCGGATTCCCAGGGTACGAGCAGTACTTC

size: many
J: TRBJ2-7
D: TRBD2
V: TRBV28
CDR3: CASSLGLAGVVEQYF
DNA: TGTGCCAGCAGTTTAGGTCTAGCGGGAGTGGTCGAGCAGTACTTC

size: .
J: TRBJ2-5
D: .
V: TRBV28
CDR3: CASSLGGGRETQYF
DNA: TGTGCCAGCAGTTTAGGCGGTGGAAGGGAGACCCAGTACTTC

size: few
J: TRBJ2-1
D: .
V: TRBV7-9
CDR3: CASSPLNHNEQFF
DNA: TGTGCCAGCAGCCCGTTAAATCACAATGAGCAGTTCTTC

size: many
J: TRBJ2-5
D: TRBD2
V: TRBV7-2
CDR3: CASSLGGLAVQETQYF
DNA: TGTGCCAGCAGCTTAGGAGGACTAGCGGTTCAAGAGACCCAGTACTTC

size: many
J: TRBJ1-6
D: .
V: TRBV28
CDR3: CASSAALGGRGSPLHF
DNA: TGTGCCAGCAGTGCCGCCTTAGGGGGAAGAGGATCACCCCTCCACTTT

size: .
J: TRBJ2-7
D: TRBD2
V: TRBV29-1
CDR3: CSVDAGDLYEQYF
DNA: TGCAGCGTTGACGCGGGAGATTTATACGAGCAGTACTTC

size: many
J: TRBJ2-1
D: .
V: TRBV12-3/TRBV12-4
CDR3: CASRKSDEQFF
DNA: TGTGCCAGCAGAAAGAGCGATGAGCAGTTCTTC

size: .
J: TRBJ2-1
D: TRBD2
V: TRBV28
CDR3: CASGTSGDLNEQFF
DNA: TGTGCCAGCGGTACTAGCGGGGACCTGAATGAGCAGTTCTTC

size: many
J: TRBJ2-7
D: TRBD2
V: TRBV19
CDR3: CASSIVAAGGLYEQYF
DNA: TGTGCCAGTAGTATAGTAGCGGCGGGAGGGCTATACGAGCAGTACTTC

size: many
J: TRBJ2-3
D: .
V: TRBV20-1
CDR3: CSASGTSPDTQYF
DNA: TGCAGTGCTAGCGGGACCTCCCCAGATACGCAGTATTTT

size: .
J: TRBJ2-3
D: .
V: TRBV7-2
CDR3: CASSLVGETTDTQYF
DNA: TGTGCCAGCAGCTTAGTCGGCGAAACCACAGATACGCAGTATTTT

size: once
J: TRBJ2-7
D: TRBD2
V: TRBV20-1
CDR3: CASGARLAFSEQYF
DNA: TGCGCCTCCGGGGCGCGACTAGCGTTTAGCGAGCAGTACTTC

size: .
J: TRBJ2-1
D: TRBD2
V: TRBV30
CDR3: CAWSVAGIAGSEQFF
DNA: TGTGCCTGGAGTGTAGCGGGAATAGCGGGGAGTGAGCAGTTCTTC

size: few
J: TRBJ2-3
D: TRBD2
V: TRBV19
CDR3: CASSASGRARDTQYF
DNA: TGTGCCAGTAGTGCCAGCGGGAGGGCCAGAGATACGCAGTATTTT

size: many
J: TRBJ2-5
D: TRBD2
V: TRBV27
CDR3: CASSFGTSGNKETQYF
DNA: TGTGCCAGCAGTTTTGGGACTAGCGGGAATAAAGAGACCCAGTACTTC

size: many
J: TRBJ2-5
D: TRBD1
V: TRBV19
CDR3: CASSKEGQGGETQYF
DNA: TGTGCCAGTAGCAAGGAGGGACAGGGAGGGGAGACCCAGTACTTC

size: .
J: TRBJ2-5
D: .
V: TRBV5-4
CDR3: CASSSALREETQYF
DNA: TGTGCCAGCAGCTCGGCCCTCAGGGAGGAGACCCAGTACTTC

size: many
J: TRBJ2-2
D: .
V: TRBV11-2
CDR3: CASSYGGGGELFF
DNA: TGTGCCAGCAGCTACGGGGGTGGCGGGGAGCTGTTTTTT

size: many
J: TRBJ2-7
D: TRBD2
V: TRBV28
CDR3: CASSLAPGLGIRGPYEQYF
DNA: TGTGCCAGCAGTTTGGCGCCGGGACTAGGCATCCGGGGTCCCTACGAGCAGTACTTC

size: .
J: TRBJ2-7
D: .
V: TRBV5-1
CDR3: CASSLVPQEYEQYF
DNA: TGCGCCAGCAGCTTGGTTCCACAGGAATACGAGCAGTACTTC

size: many
J: TRBJ2-7
D: .
V: TRBV7-2
CDR3: CASSYRGREGEQYF
DNA: TGTGCCAGCAGCTATCGGGGCAGGGAAGGCGAGCAGTACTTC

size: many
J: TRBJ1-6
D: .
V: TRBV27
CDR3: CASSYSHNSPLHF
DNA: TGTGCCAGCAGTTACTCCCATAATTCACCCCTCCACTTT

size: many
J: TRBJ2-1
D: .
V: TRBV20-1
CDR3: CSARHYNEQFF
DNA: TGCAGTGCTAGACACTACAATGAGCAGTTCTTC